Shown below are 21 T cell receptor beta chains from a single sample sequenced in a study of blood T cells in healthy people across ages. A second PCR, run for about 7 to 11 cycles, used a sample-barcoded 5' primer plus a J-beta primer mix. TCRdb called the 5' RACE reads again in MiXCR, with one record for every CDR3 protein. The sample has about 940,000 distinct CDR3 sequences, about 44% seen once; the top ten hold around an eighth. The sample consisted of blood. The source of these receptors is a man aged 25 to 45 in good health.

V gene TRBV4-3 combines with J gene TRBJ2-7, with 10 bases that match TRBD2. V shed 1 base and J 6 bases; nucleotides not matched to a gene: 6. The CDR3 has 15 residues. Germline CDR1 and CDR2: LGHNA and YSLEER. The CDR3 loop is CASSQGKRGGSEQYF. The CDR3 DNA is TGCGCCAGCAGCCAAGGAAAGCGGGGGGGCTCCGAGCAGTACTTC.

This chain joins TRBV12-3 or TRBV12-4 and TRBJ2-3, with 10 bases that match TRBD2. The V gene end was trimmed by 7 bases and the J gene end by 0 bases; junction bases not matched to a gene: 4. CDR3 length: 15 residues. The CDR3 region is CASTSGGRSTDTQYF. In nucleotides, the CDR3 is TGTGCCAGCACTAGCGGGGGACGAAGCACAGATACGCAGTATTTT.

A note on this clonotype: This could be a read error, since a much larger clone is one nucleotide away. V and J are TRBV20-1 and TRBJ2-1; D possibly corresponds to TRBD2 (5 bases). The length of the CDR3 is 12 residues. CDR1 DFQATT and CDR2 SNEGSKA come from the germline V gene (reference sequence). Deletions cut 5 bases from V and 13 bases from J, with 18 bases between. The CDR3 bases are TGCAGTGCTTCAGGACTGAGAGAGACCCAGTTCTTC. The encoded protein is CSASGLRETQFF.

The rearrangement joins TRBV7-6 to TRBJ2-5; D remains ambiguous. Germline-derived CDR1 and CDR2 are SGHVS and FNYEAQ. CDR3 length: 12 amino acids. V lost 1 base and J 11 bases, leaving 11 bases between the germline ends. CDR3 in DNA: TGTGCCAGCAGCTTAGTTACGGTGGGGCAGTACTTC. Its translation is CASSLVTVGQYF.

The chain joins TRBV3-1 to TRBJ2-7, with 7 bases matching TRBD1. The CDR3 extends over 13 amino acids. V shed 10 bases, J shed 3 bases, and the junction held 9 bases outside the gene matches. Germline lookup yields CDR1 LGHDT and CDR2 YNNKEL (reference sequence). CDR3 amino acids: CATGSGTVYEQYF. The CDR3 bases are TGTGCCACCGGAAGTGGGACAGTCTACGAGCAGTACTTC.

This clonotype has more than one count but fewer than ten. The rearrangement joins TRBV29-1 to TRBJ1-2; 8 bases are shared with TRBD1. Germline lookup yields CDR1 SQVTM and CDR2 ANQGSEA. The CDR3 extends over 14 amino acids. Germline trimming cut 3 bases from V and 2 bases from J; bases unmatched to any gene: 5. CDR3 nucleotide sequence: TGCAGCGTTGAGACAGGGGACGAAAACTATGGCTACACCTTC. Its protein product is CSVETGDENYGYTF.

A single count supports this clonotype. This clone may be a read error of a much larger clone one base away. The chain employs TRBV3-1 and TRBJ1-3; D gene uncertain. From germline, CDR1 is LGHDT and CDR2 YNNKEL (reference sequence). V was cut by 2 bases and J by 0 bases, with 2 bases left in between. This CDR3 comprises 13 residues. The CDR3 coding sequence is TGTGCCAGCAGCCAATTCTCTGGAAACACCATATATTTT. Translated: CASSQFSGNTIYF.

V gene TRBV6-2 or TRBV6-3 combines with J gene TRBJ2-5; TRBD1 agrees at 10 bases. The V segment lost 0 bases and the J segment 2 bases; nucleotides outside the gene matches: 6. The CDR3 sequence is 17 residues long. Germline-derived CDR1 and CDR2 are MNHEY and SVGEGT. The CDR3 loop is CASSYSTDRGNQETQYF. The CDR3, as DNA: TGTGCCAGCAGTTACTCGACGGACAGGGGGAATCAAGAGACCCAGTACTTC.

Details on this clonotype: A much larger clone differs by one base, so this may be a read error. The rearrangement uses TRBV6-5 and TRBJ1-5; D perhaps matches TRBD1 (6 bases). This CDR3 comprises 14 residues. Trimming left V 5 bases short and J 6 bases short, with 14 bases between. Germline V gene lookup returns CDR1 MNHEY and CDR2 SVGAGI. In DNA, the CDR3 is TGTGCCAGCAGTGACGGGCAGGGGTCTCAGCCCCAGCATTTT. Its protein product is CASSDGQGSQPQHF.

The chain has TRBV3-1 and TRBJ2-7; 8 nucleotides line up with TRBD1. The assigned J gene may be wrong: the sequence end matches TRBJ2-5 better. This CDR3 is 14 amino acids long. In germline, CDR1 is LGHDT, CDR2 YNNKEL (reference sequence). The CDR3 bases are TGTGCCAGCAGCCAGGGACAGGTCGGCGAGACCCAGTACTTC. Its translation: CASSQGQVGETQYF.

This clonotype was counted once. Germline is not matched at one junction end, which may reflect a read error. The chain links TRBV7-7 to TRBJ1-5; perhaps TRBD1 as D (5 bases). Per germline, CDR1 SSHAT and CDR2 FNYEAQ (reference sequence). This CDR3 is built from 16 residues. The CDR3 nucleotides read TGTGCTAGCAGCTTAGAGGGGCCAGTAGGCAATCAGCCCCAGCATTTT. Encoded protein: CASSLEGPVGNQPQHF. Full variable domain (rest looked up from reference TRBV7-7 and TRBJ1-5): GAGVSQSPRYKVTKRGQDVTLRCDPISSHATLYWYQQALGQGPEFLTYFNYEAQPDKSGLPSDRFSAERPEGSISTLTIQRTEQRDSAMYRCASSLEGPVGNQPQHFGDGTRLSIL.

The rearrangement uses TRBV7-9 and TRBJ2-7, with 7 nucleotides matching TRBD2. The V segment lost 7 bases and the J segment 2 bases; nucleotides outside the gene matches: 8. The CDR3 covers 14 residues. Germline assignment: CDR1 SEHNR and CDR2 FQNEAQ (reference sequence). The CDR3 DNA reads TGTGCCAGCATCCAAACGGGGGGTCCCTACGAGCAGTACTTC. Its protein is CASIQTGGPYEQYF.

On this clonotype itself: Germline is not matched at one junction end, which may reflect a read error. The CDR3 loop reads CIARPDIHEQYF. CDR3 DNA sequence: TGCATTGCTAGACCGGACATCCACGAGCAGTACTTC. The chain couples TRBV20-1 to TRBJ2-7, with TRBD1 as a possible D gene (5 bases). The CDR3 runs 12 residues. Germline CDR1 and CDR2: DFQATT and SNEGSKA (reference sequence).

This rearrangement joins TRBV6-1 to TRBJ2-1; TRBD2 matches at 13 bases. Losses at the gene ends were 10 bases for V and 9 bases for J; bases not matched to a gene: 12. Germline values: CDR1 MNHNS, CDR2 SASEGT. There are 15 residues in the CDR3. The CDR3 loop reads CAITGLAGVRGEQFF. The CDR3 coding sequence is TGTGCCATTACAGGACTAGCGGGGGTGAGAGGTGAGCAGTTCTTC.

CDR3 bases: TGTGCCAGCAGTCTCCCCCTAATGGGCTCCTACAATGAGCAGTACTTC. This gives the protein CASSLPLMGSYNEQYF. This chain uses TRBV28 with TRBJ2-7; D uncertain. The CDR3 runs 16 residues. Germline-derived CDR1 and CDR2 are MDHEN and SYDVKM. V dropped 5 bases and J dropped 7 bases, with 24 bases sitting between them. Supplemented by reference TRBV28 and TRBJ2-7, the full variable domain reads DVKVTQSSRYLVKRTGEKVFLECVQDMDHENMFWYRQDPGLGLRLIYFSYDVKMKEKGDIPEGYSVSREKKERFSLILESASTNQTSMYLCASSLPLMGSYNEQYFGPGTRLTVT.

The genes are TRBV11-2 and TRBJ2-1; 10 positions match TRBD2. The CDR3 is made up of 17 amino acids. V shed 5 bases and J 4 bases; nucleotides not matched to a gene: 11. The V gene's germline CDR1 is SGHAT and CDR2 FQNNGV. The chain's CDR3 is CASSLLTTSGPYNEQFF. DNA of the CDR3: TGTGCCAGCAGCCTCCTAACGACTAGCGGGCCTTACAATGAGCAGTTCTTC.

In this sample, this clonotype turned up a few times. The V gene is TRBV10-3, the J gene TRBJ1-5, with 9 bases identical to TRBD1. This CDR3 has 14 amino acids. V lost 4 bases to trimming and J lost 6 bases; unmatched junction nucleotides: 4. Germline assignment: CDR1 ENHRY and CDR2 SYGVKD. The CDR3 coding sequence is TGTGCCATCAGTGGGGGACAGGGAGGTCAGCCCCAGCATTTT. It specifies CAISGGQGGQPQHF.

This clonotype turned up a few times. The chain carries TRBV18 and TRBJ2-3, with a weak D call TRBD1 (6 bases). This CDR3 comprises 14 residues. Trimming pared 0 bases from V and 6 bases from J, leaving 10 bases between. Germline values: CDR1 KGHSH, CDR2 LQKENI. The CDR3 DNA is TGTGCCAGCTCACCACCGACAAGGGGGGATACGCAGTATTTT. Protein: CASSPPTRGDTQYF.

The chain joins TRBV10-3 to TRBJ2-2; D tentatively fits TRBD1 or TRBD2 (5 bases each). Germline V gives CDR1 ENHRY, CDR2 SYGVKD. CDR3 length: 17 amino acids. The V gene lost 0 bases and the J gene lost 3 bases, with 14 bases spanning the gap. CDR3 in amino acids: CAISESSGTEYTGELFF. DNA for the CDR3: TGTGCCATCAGTGAGTCATCGGGGACCGAATACACCGGGGAGCTGTTTTTT.

This clonotype has more than one count but fewer than ten. CDR3 protein: CSVREVRVEAKNIQYF. The CDR3 coding sequence is TGCAGCGTGCGTGAGGTCAGGGTCGAGGCCAAAAACATTCAGTACTTC. The chain has TRBV29-1 and TRBJ2-4; a weak D match, TRBD1 (5 bases). Germline CDR1 reads SQVTM; CDR2 reads ANQGSEA. The CDR3 is made up of 16 amino acids. Trimming cost V 6 bases and J 1 base, with 19 bases left between them. Full variable domain (rest looked up from reference TRBV29-1 and TRBJ2-4): SAVISQKPSRDICQRGTSLTIQCQVDSQVTMMFWYRQQPGQSLTLIATANQGSEATYESGFVIDKFPISRPNLTFSTLTVSNMSPEDSSIYLCSVREVRVEAKNIQYFGAGTRLSVL.

The CDR3, as DNA: TGCAGTGCTAGAGATATGGGAAGGGGGTTCAGGGACACTGAAGCTTTCTTT. It encodes CSARDMGRGFRDTEAFF. V gene TRBV20-1 combines with J gene TRBJ1-1; tentatively, D is TRBD1 (6 bases). V shed 0 bases and J shed 3 bases, with 20 bases lying between them. The CDR3 length is 17 residues. CDR1 and CDR2 (germline): DFQATT, SNEGSKA (reference sequence).